This T cell receptor (beta chain) was sequenced in a study of cytomegalovirus exposure and HLA in healthy donors. Study background: A preliminary data release comprised roughly 80 million unique TCRs obtained from HLA-typed donors.

Amplification used 60 Vbeta primers and 13 Jbeta primers. This table comes from immunoSEQ multiplex PCR, and its TCRdb copy is limited to in-frame clones, with some not included. The data contain about 140,000 clones, 80% of them singletons. The trim removed 7 bases at V and 0 bases at J, leaving 9 bases unmatched. The germline V gene encodes CDR1 MDHEN and CDR2 SYDVKM. CDR3 length: 15 amino acids. J is TRBJ2-7 and V is TRBV28, with TRBD2 matching 7 bases. The TCR sequence derives from a man aged 25-45 years in good health and CMV-seronegative. The sequencing input was PBMCs. CDR3 in amino acids: CASKGGAESSYEQYF. The CDR3 DNA is TGTGCCAGCAAGGGAGGGGCAGAGAGCTCCTACGAGCAGTACTTC.